Below are 18 T cell receptor beta chains sequenced from a single sample in a study of blood T cell repertoires in COVID-19. Libraries were prepared by immunoSEQ multiplex PCR; TCRdb keeps only in-frame clonotypes and omits some of them. The data contain 250,000 to 300,000 clones, roughly 90% of them seen just once; the ten biggest clones take up about 10%. Source material: peripheral blood. Receptors were obtained from a woman between 25 and 40 years old with COVID-19, enrolled during active disease.

The chain combines TRBV18 with TRBJ1-2; TRBD1 might be the D (5 bases). CDR1 KGHSH and CDR2 LQKENI come from the germline V gene. The CDR3 extends over 15 amino acids. Trimming removed 2 bases at V and 4 bases at J, with 14 bases between. DNA for the CDR3: TGTGCCAGCTCACCAATAGCCAGGGAGGGCTATGGCTACACCTTC. Protein product: CASSPIAREGYGYTF.

The CDR3 nucleotides are TGTGCCAGCAGCCAAGCGGGGAGTTGGACCGGGGAGCTGTTTTTT. Encoded protein: CASSQAGSWTGELFF. V is TRBV3-1 (or the pseudogene TRBV3-2) and J is TRBJ2-2; tentative D call: TRBD2 (5 bases). The germline CDR1 and CDR2 sequences are LGHDT and YNNKEL (reference sequence). The CDR3 sequence is 15 residues long. The ends were cut back, 1 base at V and 5 bases at J, with 11 bases in the middle.

This clone was observed a single time. This CDR3 is also generated by other DNA sequences in the sample. The chain recombines TRBV3-1 (or the pseudogene TRBV3-2) with TRBJ1-6; tentative D call: TRBD1 (5 bases). Trimming took off 3 bases at V and 3 bases at J, with 6 bases between the two ends. The CDR3 extends over 14 amino acids. Looked up from germline, CDR1 is LGHDT and CDR2 is YNNKEL (reference sequence). CDR3 nucleotide sequence: TGTGCCAGCAGCCAGACAGTCTATAATTCACCCCTCCACTTT. Its protein is CASSQTVYNSPLHF.

The V gene is TRBV5-1, the J gene TRBJ2-7; maybe TRBD1 (6 bases). Germline lookup yields CDR1 SGHRS and CDR2 YFSETQ. The CDR3 extends over 14 amino acids. V lost 5 bases, J lost 2 bases, and 14 bases lay in between. CDR3 loop: CASSAQGNTYEQYF. The CDR3 nucleotides read TGCGCCAGCAGTGCCCAGGGGAACACCTACGAGCAGTACTTC.

This chain links TRBV10-1 with TRBJ2-7; 7 bases line up with TRBD2. Germline lookup yields CDR1 WNHNN and CDR2 SYGVQD (reference sequence). The CDR3 runs 15 residues. V lost 6 bases to trimming and J lost 0 bases; unmatched junction nucleotides: 8. DNA of the CDR3: TGCGCCAGCAGCGATACAGCGGGGAGCTCCTACGAGCAGTACTTC. This encodes CASSDTAGSSYEQYF.

V usage is TRBV20-1 and J usage is TRBJ1-2; 9 bases are a match to TRBD1. V was pared by 3 bases and J by 8 bases, with 10 bases of the junction left unmatched. Germline CDR1 DFQATT, CDR2 SNEGSKA (reference sequence). This CDR3 is 14 amino acids long. CDR3 coding DNA: TGCAGTGCTAGTGACCTACAGGGGGCGGAGGGCTACACCTTC. It yields the protein CSASDLQGAEGYTF.

V is TRBV2 and J is TRBJ2-5, with 7 bases matching TRBD1. Germline CDR1 and CDR2: SNHLY and FYNNEI. V shed 7 bases and J 2 bases; nucleotides not matched to a gene: 7. There are 14 residues in the CDR3. The CDR3 loop is CASIPLTGQETQYF. CDR3 nucleotides: TGTGCCAGCATTCCCCTGACAGGGCAAGAGACCCAGTACTTC.

The chain carries TRBV12-3 or TRBV12-4 and TRBJ2-1, with D possibly matching TRBD2 (6 bases). V dropped 7 bases and J dropped 7 bases, with 14 bases sitting between them. This CDR3 contains 13 residues. CDR3 in DNA: TGTGCCAGCAACCCGGGAGTCAAGAATGAGCAGTTCTTC. This sequence encodes CASNPGVKNEQFF.

This rearrangement joins TRBV6-2 or TRBV6-3 to TRBJ1-1, with TRBD1 matching over 7 bases. The length of the CDR3 is 15 residues. Looked up from germline, CDR1 is MNHEY and CDR2 is SVGEGT. Germline trimming cut 2 bases from V and 2 bases from J; bases unmatched to any gene: 5. Written as DNA, the CDR3 is TGTGCCAGCAGTTACATCGGGACAGCCAACACTGAAGCTTTCTTT. This codes for CASSYIGTANTEAFF.

The V call is TRBV24-1, the J call TRBJ2-1; TRBD2 matches at 8 bases. The CDR3 has 13 residues. Unmatched junction bases numbered 3, after V lost 10 bases and J lost 2 bases. Germline V gene data show CDR1 as KGHDR and CDR2 as SFDVKD. In nucleotides, the CDR3 is TGTGCCACTACTAGCGGCCCCTACAATGAGCAGTTCTTC. Residues: CATTSGPYNEQFF.

The V gene is TRBV12-3 or TRBV12-4, the J gene TRBJ2-5; TRBD2 is a possible D gene (6 bases). CDR3 length: 13 residues. V lost 6 bases and J 0 bases, leaving 8 bases between the germline ends. CDR3 amino acids: CASRRRDQETQYF. CDR3 coding DNA: TGTGCCAGCAGGAGGAGGGACCAAGAGACCCAGTACTTC.

The genes are TRBV28 and TRBJ2-5; 10 nucleotides align to TRBD2. Trimming at V came to 2 bases and at J to 1 base, leaving 4 bases not matched to a gene. Germline V gene lookup returns CDR1 MDHEN and CDR2 SYDVKM. The length of the CDR3 is 16 residues. The CDR3: CASSLGLAGVQETQYF. The CDR3 nucleotides read TGTGCCAGCAGTTTAGGGCTAGCGGGGGTCCAAGAGACCCAGTACTTC.

The gene calls are TRBV5-4 and TRBJ2-5; tentatively, D is TRBD2 (6 bases). Looked up from germline, CDR1 is SGHNT and CDR2 is YYREEE (reference sequence). This CDR3 contains 17 residues. V dropped 0 bases and J dropped 5 bases, with 20 bases sitting between them. As DNA, the CDR3 is TGTGCCAGCAGCTTGGCCACGAGCGGGTGGGGTGGGGAGACCCAGTACTTC. Amino acid sequence: CASSLATSGWGGETQYF. Filled out from reference TRBV5-4 and TRBJ2-5, the complete variable domain reads ETGVTQSPTHLIKTRGQQVTLRCSSQSGHNTVSWYQQALGQGPQFIFQYYREEENGRGNFPPRFSGLQFPNYSSELNVNALELDDSALYLCASSLATSGWGGETQYFGPGTRLLVL.

V is TRBV28 and J is TRBJ2-7; D is possibly TRBD2 (6 bases). Trimming removed 5 bases from V and 3 bases from J, with 20 bases in between. The CDR3 is 16 residues long. The germline gives CDR1 MDHEN, CDR2 SYDVKM. CDR3: CASSIGSAGYGYEQYF. The CDR3 coding sequence is TGTGCCAGCAGTATCGGGTCGGCGGGATACGGCTACGAGCAGTACTTC.

As for this clone: Its ends do not fully match the called genes, so a read error is possible. The CDR3, as DNA: TGTGCTAGCAGCTTATTTCCCCCCCAGGCATACAATGAGCAGTTCTTC. This codes for CASSLFPPQAYNEQFF. The V and J genes are TRBV7-7 and TRBJ2-1, with unresolved D. The germline CDR1 and CDR2 sequences are SSHAT and FNYEAQ (reference sequence). The CDR3 covers 16 residues.

In DNA, the CDR3 is TGCGCCAGCAGCCAGGAGCTGAACACTGAAGCTTTCTTT. This gives the protein CASSQELNTEAFF. The rearrangement links TRBV4-3 to TRBJ1-1; D gene unclear. Germline CDR1 LGHNA, CDR2 YSLEER. This CDR3 comprises 13 residues. Trimming took 3 bases from V and 0 from J, leaving 5 bases between them.

The V gene is TRBV19, the J gene TRBJ2-5, with 7 positions matching TRBD1. The CDR3 extends over 15 amino acids. Trimming took 5 bases from V and 5 from J; bases not matched to a gene: 11. Germline CDR1 LNHDA, CDR2 SQIVND (reference sequence). DNA of the CDR3: TGTGCCAGTAGTCGCGACAGGGATCAGGGGGAGACCCAGTACTTC. Its protein is CASSRDRDQGETQYF.

This clone showed up just once. The V and J genes are TRBV29-1 and TRBJ2-1, with 8 bases that match TRBD2. J lost 7 bases, V lost 1 base, and 9 bases had no gene match. Germline V gene data show CDR1 as SQVTM and CDR2 as ANQGSEA. This CDR3 is 15 amino acids long. The CDR3: CSVEGASGRPNEQFF. CDR3 bases: TGCAGCGTTGAAGGGGCCAGCGGGAGACCTAATGAGCAGTTCTTC.